This T cell receptor (beta chain) was captured in a study of blood T cell repertoires in COVID-19 (dated by TCRdb to about 2020). About the study as a whole: Samples from collaborators originated in the United States, Italy and Spain and spanned both the acute and convalescent phases of COVID-19. The prospective study material was composed of cDNA or gDNA derived from T cells, B-cell-depleted T cells, or PBMCs. The dataset comprised deeply sampled blood TCRbeta repertoires from subjects exposed to, actively infected with, or recovered from COVID-19. The repertoires were released in a freely available public database meant as a resource for research on the immune response to SARS-CoV-2. The samples were drawn from two sources: the first 160 participants of the ongoing ImmuneRACE study, and 1,200 or so subjects contributed by 6 global collaborators. Sample metadata almost always included a de-identified subject ID, COVID-19 status, age in years and sex. Where available, HLA class I and class II types were taken from metadata supplied by the sample provider and were not determined by assay-based typing. General findings and caveats noted by the study authors: The quantity of clinical and demographic metadata differed by source and by participant and was supplied without curation.

One collaborating source in Seattle enrolled patients while the patients were actively infected and followed the patients over time throughout the course of disease. Collaborating institutions collected whole blood in K2EDTA tubes following their own protocols. Collaborator samples were shipped for TCRbeta analysis as frozen whole blood, isolated PBMCs, or DNA extracted from either sample type. The germline V gene gives CDR1 as MDHEN and CDR2 as SYDVKM. The cysteine opens and the phenylalanine closes a CDR3 of 16 amino acids. Only the CDR3 portion is preserved as DNA: 48 bases, with reading frame beginning at the first base. V is clipped by 4 bases and J by 1 base, and the sequence between their germline boundaries is 16 bases long. TCRbeta CDR3 regions were amplified from genomic DNA by means of the immunoSEQ Assay, a bias-controlled multiplex PCR. Per the authors' processing: Nucleated cell counts per sample were estimated from amplification of reference gene primers within the assay. To quantify the absolute abundance of each unique TCRbeta CDR3 rearrangement, sequence reads were collapsed and filtered. For each sample, productive Simpson clonality was calculated as the square root of Simpson's diversity index across productive rearrangements. TCRdb took over this immuneACCESS table, retaining in-frame rearrangements with V and J assigned. Such tables are incomplete; in checked studies, under half of the missing clones stem from an unresolved V gene, and the remainder is unexplained. That table is the source of V, J and clone size, and D and trimming were worked out from the DNA. For this sample the table gives 150,000 to 200,000 clones, of which 92% were detected only once. The ten biggest clones cover about 5.3% of the sample.

Of note for this clone: Its antigen is unknown. It has no much larger one-base neighbor in the sample; base qualities were not kept.

The sample consisted of peripheral blood. This sequence originates from a man in his thirties or forties with COVID-19, enrolled during active disease. This receptor chain uses TRBV28 and TRBJ2-5; a tentative D match to TRBD2 spans 5 bases. The sequence in DNA is TGTGCCAGCAGTTGGGTTACCGGGAAAGCCCAAGAGACCCAGTACTTC. It translates as CASSWVTGKAQETQYF. With the rest looked up from the reference TRBV28 and TRBJ2-5 genes rather than sequenced, the full variable domain is DVKVTQSSRYLVKRTGEKVFLECVQDMDHENMFWYRQDPGLGLRLIYFSYDVKMKEKGDIPEGYSVSREKKERFSLILESASTNQTSMYLCASSWVTGKAQETQYFGPGTRLLVL.